This TCR beta chain originates from a study of OX40 agonist ivuxolimab in advanced cancers. Assay: immunoSEQ multiplex PCR; the TCRdb copy retains only in-frame clones and omits some. Among 65,000 to 85,000 clones listed, 70% to 90% were seen once. The study sampled blood at baseline, cycle 4 day 1, and cycle 7 day 1. Turning to this clone: Antigen: not known.

Study-level findings and limits: CD4+ and CD8+ blood T cells expanded clonally by week 6 at 0.1 to 3.0 mg/kg. On average, CD8+ T cells had more expanded clones than CD4+.

The CDR3 has 17 residues. The ends lost 5 bases at V and 1 base at J; junction bases unmatched: 8. Germline V gene sequence: CDR1 SGHAT, CDR2 FQNNGV. The TCR was taken from an adult with an advanced solid tumor such as melanoma, head and neck, liver or kidney cancer. This chain links TRBV11-2 with TRBJ2-3, with 11 bases lining up with TRBD2. The source was CD4+ or CD8+ T cells sorted from blood, collected in a trial of the OX40 agonist ivuxolimab. The DNA for the CDR3 is TGTGCCAGCAGCCCCCGCCCGGGACTAGCGGGCACAGATACGCAGTATTTT. This codes for CASSPRPGLAGTDTQYF. The whole variable domain, remainder taken from reference TRBV11-2 and TRBJ2-3, is EAGVAQSPRYKIIEKRQSVAFWCNPISGHATLYWYQQILGQGPKLLIQFQNNGVVDDSQLPKDRFSAERLKGVDSTLKIQPAKLEDSAVYLCASSPRPGLAGTDTQYFGPGTRLTVL.